These 6 T cell receptor beta chains were all obtained from the same sample, sequenced in a study of patients and donors after allogeneic stem cell transplantation (dated by TCRdb to the early 2020s). Library preparation employed RT-PCR. The sequencer was a NextSeq 550. The public reads were reprocessed in TCRdb via fastp at Q25 and MiXCR, keeping in-frame beta chains. Merged by CDR3 protein, the rows form single entries marked with the most common genes and DNA. In this sample the table shows a few hundred thousand distinct CDR3 sequences, over 30% of which occur a single time. The ten top clones hold under 14% of the sample. The sample consisted of blood, either unsorted or a sorted T cell fraction (not recorded which). The source is a human donor who was either an allogeneic HSCT recipient or a stem cell or donor lymphocyte infusion donor (not recorded which). It is not recorded whose cells these are; they may come from a transplant donor.

The chain has TRBV27 and TRBJ2-7; 8 nucleotides match TRBD2. The CDR3 loop spans 13 amino acids. The V gene's germline CDR1 is MNHEY and CDR2 SMNVEV (reference sequence). Germline trimming cut 3 bases from V and 4 bases from J; bases unmatched to any gene: 2. This CDR3 reads CASSLASGYEQYF. CDR3 coding DNA: TGTGCCAGCAGTTTGGCTAGCGGGTACGAGCAGTACTTC.

The V gene is TRBV12-3 or TRBV12-4, the J gene TRBJ1-5; D gene ambiguous. This CDR3 comprises 14 residues. V was pared by 8 bases and J by 3 bases, with 14 bases between. CDR3 in DNA: TGTGCCAGCGGTGCTGCACATTTCAATCAGCCCCAGCATTTT. Amino acid sequence: CASGAAHFNQPQHF.

This clonotype has only a few counts. The chain recombines TRBV5-1 with TRBJ2-1, with 10 bases fitting TRBD1. The CDR3 is made up of 15 amino acids. The germline CDR1 and CDR2 sequences are SGHRS and YFSETQ. V lost 6 bases to trimming and J lost 6 bases; unmatched junction nucleotides: 9. The CDR3 bases are TGCGCCAGCAACGACAGGGGGCCCCCCGCCAATGAGCAGTTCTTC. This codes for CASNDRGPPANEQFF.

The table lists this clonotype with a count of one. The chain carries TRBV12-3 or TRBV12-4 and TRBJ2-7; possibly TRBD1 for D (6 bases). This CDR3 region has 14 residues. Between the trimmed V and J ends, which lost 7 bases and 0 bases, there was a span of 13 bases. This CDR3 reads CASKYSDSSYEQYF. CDR3 sequence (DNA): TGTGCCAGCAAGTACTCGGACAGCTCCTACGAGCAGTACTTC.

The genes are TRBV29-1 and TRBJ1-1, with D unresolved. Trimming removed 4 bases at V and 10 bases at J, with 16 bases between. The length of the CDR3 is 12 residues. The germline gives CDR1 SQVTM, CDR2 ANQGSEA. The CDR3, as DNA: TGCAGCGTTGTGAGGGTGACTTATGCAGCTTTCTTT. Residues: CSVVRVTYAAFF. Full variable domain (remainder filled in from reference TRBV29-1 and TRBJ1-1): SAVISQKPSRDICQRGTSLTIQCQVDSQVTMMFWYRQQPGQSLTLIATANQGSEATYESGFVIDKFPISRPNLTFSTLTVSNMSPEDSSIYLCSVVRVTYAAFFGQGTRLTVV.

CDR3 in amino acids: CASSQASGAINQPQHF. CDR3 sequence (DNA): TGTGCCAGCAGCCAAGCTTCGGGGGCGATTAATCAGCCCCAGCATTTT. The genes are TRBV4-2 and TRBJ1-5, with a possible D match to TRBD1 (6 bases). CDR1 and CDR2 (germline): LGHNA, YNFKEQ. Trimming took off 1 base at V and 4 bases at J, with 14 bases between the two ends. The CDR3 totals 16 residues.